The clone carrying this T cell receptor (beta chain) appeared a few times. Cohort placement rested on clinical history that participants reported themselves. Symptom resolution, clearance, or two negative PCRs marked donors in Cohort 3 as recovered. In the original workflow: Reference gene primer amplification gave nucleated cell count estimates. Produced via immunoSEQ multiplex PCR; TCRdb's table is partial and in-frame only. Clonal size and the V and J genes are those of that table, whereas D and trimming came from the DNA. The sample holds about 310,000 clones, approximately 89% seen once. CDR1 and CDR2 (germline): MDHEN, SYDVKM. Between the trimmed V and J ends, which lost 2 bases and 4 bases, there was a span of 15 bases. CDR3 length: 15 residues. This entry belongs to a study of blood T cell repertoires in COVID-19. Study summary: Nucleic acid was either cDNA or gDNA, and it came from T cells, B-cell-depleted T cells, or PBMCs.

This receptor was obtained from a woman in her 40s who had recovered from COVID-19. This sequence joins TRBV28 and TRBJ2-7; the D is unclear. Sequencing was performed on PBMCs or T cells enriched from blood (not recorded which). Here the CDR3 reads CASSLASLREYEQYF. In DNA, the CDR3 is TGTGCCAGCAGTTTAGCCTCCTTAAGAGAATACGAGCAGTACTTC.